This is a list of T cell receptor beta chains from one sample in a study of blood T cell repertoires in COVID-19. This table comes from immunoSEQ multiplex PCR, and its TCRdb copy is limited to in-frame clones, with some not included. The profile shows 140,000 to 150,000 clones, approximately 87% of them singletons. The specimen sequenced was peripheral blood. These receptors were obtained from a woman aged 45-60 years with active or convalescent COVID-19. Both conserved end residues are part of each CDR3. A D gene is named only where the DNA matches it firmly. The size field is filled for only some rows; it gives once, few, many or a size class.

clone size,J gene,D gene,V gene,CDR3 protein,CDR3 DNA
-,TRBJ2-3,TRBD2,TRBV4-2,CASSQDRGGLAGLSTQYF,TGTGCCAGCAGCCAAGATCGGGGGGGACTAGCGGGACTGAGTACGCAGTATTTT
-,TRBJ1-5,-,TRBV28,CASSSGVGVTIYQPQHF,TGTGCCAGCAGTTCAGGGGTCGGGGTCACAATATATCAGCCCCAGCATTTT
-,TRBJ2-1,-,TRBV7-8,CASSPPRRDEQFF,TGTGCCAGCAGCCCCCCTCGCCGCGATGAGCAGTTCTTC
-,TRBJ2-1,-,TRBV2,CASRGDHGGNNEQFF,TGTGCCAGCAGGGGGGACCACGGCGGGAACAATGAGCAGTTCTTC
-,TRBJ2-3,-,TRBV28,CASSLFNGGTDTQYF,TGTGCCAGCAGTTTATTTAACGGAGGGACAGATACGCAGTATTTT
-,TRBJ2-1,TRBD1,TRBV30,CAWSPLTGSTYNEQFF,TGTGCCTGGAGTCCTTTGACAGGGAGCACCTACAATGAGCAGTTCTTC
-,TRBJ2-7,TRBD1,TRBV6-6,CASSARDSPYEQYF,TGTGCCAGCAGCGCCCGGGACAGTCCCTACGAGCAGTACTTC
-,TRBJ1-2,TRBD1,TRBV6-5,CASSSSLQGSYGYTF,TGTGCCAGCAGTTCTTCTTTACAGGGGTCCTATGGCTACACCTTC
-,TRBJ1-1,TRBD1,TRBV5-8,CASSSGQGAATKMNTEAFF,TGTGCCAGCAGCTCGGGACAGGGGGCCGCAACCAAAATGAACACTGAAGCTTTCTTT
-,TRBJ1-2,-,TRBV5-8,CASSSTGSRYGYTF,TGTGCCAGCAGTAGTACGGGTTCCCGGTATGGCTACACCTTC
once,TRBJ2-1,TRBD2,TRBV10-3,CAISPTSGLTGEQFF,TGTGCCATCAGCCCGACTAGCGGCCTCACTGGTGAGCAGTTCTTC
-,TRBJ2-3,-,TRBV6-2/TRBV6-3,CASSYPRYSTDTQYF,TGTGCCAGCAGTTACCCCCGGTATAGCACAGATACGCAGTATTTT